A single sample gave rise to the 11 T cell receptor beta chains below, sequenced in a study of spatial heterogeneity in lung cancer. Time point given: blood at routine non-recurrence follow-up after resection. TCRdb re-analysed the 5' RACE reads in MiXCR, keeping a single row per CDR3 protein. This sample yields about 70,000 distinct CDR3 sequences, of which over 7% are seen a single time; 1.9% belongs to the top ten. Sequences were derived from PBMCs, sampled at follow-up. The receptors originated from a female donor with early-stage non-small cell lung cancer.

The chain recombines TRBV20-1 with TRBJ1-5; TRBD1 might be the D (5 bases). V shed 4 bases and J shed 4 bases, with 14 bases lying between them. The CDR3 is 14 residues long. CDR1 and CDR2 (germline): DFQATT, SNEGSKA (reference sequence). The CDR3 reads CSAKKRGLNQPQHF. CDR3 DNA sequence: TGCAGTGCTAAAAAAAGGGGACTTAATCAGCCCCAGCATTTT.

This clonotype was seen at least ten times. The chain is built from TRBV20-1 and TRBJ2-7; D could derive from TRBD1 or TRBD2 (6 bases each). Germline lookup yields CDR1 DFQATT and CDR2 SNEGSKA (reference sequence). CDR3 length: 15 residues. V was clipped by 7 bases and J by 0 bases, with 19 bases between them. The CDR3 sequence is CSGTSGGGSSYEQYF. The CDR3, as DNA: TGCAGTGGCACATCAGGAGGGGGGAGCTCCTACGAGCAGTACTTC.

This clonotype showed up many times. The J gene is TRBJ1-2, the V gene TRBV29-1; D remains ambiguous. CDR1 is SQVTM and CDR2 is ANQGSEA in the germline V gene. The CDR3 runs 12 residues. Deletions cut 2 bases from V and 3 bases from J, with 7 bases between. The CDR3 sequence: CSVEPADYGYTF. CDR3 coding DNA: TGCAGCGTTGAACCGGCAGACTATGGCTACACCTTC.

This clonotype was picked up many times. Here the CDR3 DNA reads TGCAGTGCTGGTCCGGAGCCAGATACGCAGTATTTT. It yields the protein CSAGPEPDTQYF. The V and J genes are TRBV20-1 and TRBJ2-3; D ambiguous. The germline V and J ends were trimmed by 5 bases and 4 bases, with 10 bases remaining between them. Per germline, CDR1 DFQATT and CDR2 SNEGSKA (reference sequence). The CDR3 has 12 amino acids.

The sample holds many counts of this clonotype. The V and J genes are TRBV15 and TRBJ1-1; D is uncertain. Trimming removed 0 bases from V and 1 base from J, with 6 bases in between. Germline lookup yields CDR1 LNHNV and CDR2 YYDKDF (reference sequence). The CDR3 sequence is 14 residues long. The CDR3 loop reads CATSRDPENTEAFF. The DNA for the CDR3 is TGTGCCACCAGCAGAGATCCGGAGAACACTGAAGCTTTCTTT. The complete variable domain, with remaining parts taken from reference TRBV15 and TRBJ1-1, reads DAMVIQNPRYQVTQFGKPVTLSCSQTLNHNVMYWYQQKSSQAPKLLFHYYDKDFNNEADTPDNFQSRRPNTSFCFLDIRSPGLGDTAMYLCATSRDPENTEAFFGQGTRLTVV.

This clonotype has ten or more counts. This chain links TRBV5-1 with TRBJ2-7, with TRBD2 identical over 8 bases. With V trimmed by 5 bases and J by 4 bases, 5 bases remained unmatched. The V gene's germline CDR1 is SGHRS and CDR2 YFSETQ. The CDR3 is 13 residues long. CDR3 DNA: TGCGCCAGCAGTGCCGGGACTAGATACGAGCAGTACTTC. This gives the protein CASSAGTRYEQYF.

This clonotype was picked up many times. The chain employs TRBV11-2 and TRBJ2-1; D gene unclear. V gave up 2 bases and J gave up 0 bases, with 14 bases separating them. In germline, CDR1 is SGHAT, CDR2 FQNNGV. The CDR3 is 17 amino acids. CDR3: CASSLTGFLSSYNEQFF. CDR3 sequence (DNA): TGTGCCAGCAGCTTAACGGGCTTCCTGAGCTCCTACAATGAGCAGTTCTTC.

The V call is TRBV6-6, the J call TRBJ2-2; TRBD1 might be the D (5 bases). The ends were cut back, 4 bases at V and 5 bases at J, with 8 bases in the middle. Germline V gene lookup returns CDR1 MNHNY and CDR2 SVGAGI (reference sequence). The CDR3 runs to 13 residues. CDR3 DNA: TGTGCCAGCAGTTCAGGGTCTACCGGGGAGCTGTTTTTT. Its translation is CASSSGSTGELFF.

This clonotype was counted many times. The chain combines TRBV10-1 with TRBJ2-2, with D perhaps matching TRBD1 or TRBD2 (5 bases each). V lost 5 bases to trimming and J lost 6 bases, with 19 bases between them. The V gene's germline CDR1 is WNHNN and CDR2 SYGVQD (reference sequence). The CDR3 is 16 amino acids. The CDR3 spells CASSPPWDGGPGELFF. CDR3 sequence (DNA): TGCGCCAGCAGTCCCCCTTGGGATGGGGGACCCGGGGAGCTGTTTTTT.

This clonotype has only a few counts. The chain recombines TRBV27 with TRBJ1-3; 8 nucleotides match TRBD1. V gave up 5 bases and J gave up 2 bases; unmatched junction bases: 5. Germline V CDR1 and CDR2: MNHEY, SMNVEV (reference sequence). This CDR3 is built from 15 residues. The CDR3 spells CASSLQGVAGNTIYF. The CDR3 DNA reads TGTGCCAGCAGTCTACAGGGGGTGGCTGGAAACACCATATATTTT.

This clonotype was observed at least ten times. The J gene is TRBJ2-4, the V gene TRBV7-9, with D possibly being TRBD1 (5 bases). Germline CDR1 SEHNR, CDR2 FQNEAQ (reference sequence). V shed 5 bases and J shed 0 bases, with 14 bases lying between them. This CDR3 has 16 amino acids. Here the CDR3 reads CASSPPYRLAKNIQYF. The CDR3 DNA reads TGTGCCAGCAGCCCACCCTACAGGTTAGCCAAAAACATTCAGTACTTC.